The 19 T cell receptor beta chains below come from one sample, sequenced in a study of response to subunit inactivated influenza vaccine. A single record per CDR3 protein comes from TCRdb applying MiXCR to the RT-PCR reads. In the table there are about 500,000 distinct CDR3 sequences, 13% of which are singletons. Specimen: PBMCs from blood, collected around seven weeks after vaccination. The receptors come from a man aged 50-59 years who received an inactivated influenza vaccine.

This clonotype was observed many times. V is TRBV5-1 and J is TRBJ2-3; D is tentatively TRBD1 or TRBD2 (5 bases each). This CDR3 spans 15 amino acids. Germline-derived CDR1 and CDR2 are SGHRS and YFSETQ. V was trimmed by 2 bases and J by 0 bases, leaving 10 bases between them. The CDR3 DNA is TGCGCCAGCAGCTTCGGGGCACCTAGCACAGATACGCAGTATTTT. It specifies CASSFGAPSTDTQYF.

CDR3 protein: CAISESMAQGYEQYF. DNA of the CDR3: TGTGCCATCAGTGAGTCGATGGCGCAGGGCTACGAGCAGTACTTC. The rearrangement uses TRBV10-3 and TRBJ2-7; perhaps TRBD1 as D (5 bases). From germline, CDR1 is ENHRY and CDR2 SYGVKD. Trimming took 0 bases from V and 3 from J, leaving 12 bases between them. The CDR3 length is 15 residues.

This clonotype has just a few counts. V usage is TRBV6-2 or TRBV6-3 and J usage is TRBJ2-1, with 9 bases identical to TRBD1. The germline V gene encodes CDR1 MNHEY and CDR2 SVGEGT. The CDR3 consists of 17 residues. V dropped 7 bases and J dropped 2; count of bases not matched to a gene: 12. The CDR3 nucleotides read TGTGCCAGCATTCCCGTAGGGGGACAGGGTCCCTACAATGAGCAGTTCTTC. Translated, it gives CASIPVGGQGPYNEQFF.

The gene calls are TRBV11-2 and TRBJ2-2; 8 bases map to TRBD1. V lost 1 base to trimming and J lost 6 bases; unmatched junction nucleotides: 4. Germline assignment: CDR1 SGHAT and CDR2 FQNNGV. CDR3 length: 15 residues. The CDR3 DNA sequence: TGTGCCAGCAGCTTAGGGGCAGGGGGCGCCGGGGAGCTGTTTTTT. Amino acids: CASSLGAGGAGELFF. The whole variable domain, remainder taken from reference TRBV11-2 and TRBJ2-2, is EAGVAQSPRYKIIEKRQSVAFWCNPISGHATLYWYQQILGQGPKLLIQFQNNGVVDDSQLPKDRFSAERLKGVDSTLKIQPAKLEDSAVYLCASSLGAGGAGELFFGEGSRLTVL.

This clonotype was detected a few times. The chain joins TRBV21-1 to TRBJ2-7; the tabulated D call, TRBD1, remains unverified against the DNA. TRBV21-1 is tagged as a pseudogene. The CDR3 loop spans 17 amino acids. CDR3 nucleotides: TGTGCCAGCGGCACATTGTCCCTAGCCCTAAACCTCTACGAGCAGTACTTC. It specifies CASGTLSLALNLYEQYF.

The chain recombines TRBV3-1 with TRBJ1-2, with TRBD1 as a possible D gene (6 bases). V lost 2 bases to trimming and J lost 0 bases, with 13 bases between them. CDR1 is LGHDT and CDR2 is YNNKEL in the germline V gene (reference sequence). The CDR3 contains 16 residues. This CDR3 reads CASSQRGQPTNYGYTF. CDR3 in DNA: TGTGCCAGCAGCCAACGAGGACAGCCTACTAACTATGGCTACACCTTC.

V and J are TRBV12-3 or TRBV12-4 and TRBJ2-3; TRBD2 agrees at 14 bases. The CDR3 contains 15 residues. The V segment lost 6 bases and the J segment 1 base; nucleotides outside the gene matches: 0. The CDR3 reads CASRGLAGGTDTQYF. The CDR3 DNA sequence: TGTGCCAGCAGGGGACTAGCGGGAGGCACAGATACGCAGTATTTT.

This clonotype was seen a few times. The chain joins TRBV24-1 to TRBJ2-7; 11 nucleotides line up with TRBD1. Germline CDR1 reads KGHDR; CDR2 reads SFDVKD. CDR3 length: 16 amino acids. V dropped 5 bases and J dropped 4; count of bases not matched to a gene: 9. This CDR3 reads CATSASTGQGAYEQYF. Written as DNA, the CDR3 is TGTGCCACCAGTGCATCGACCGGACAGGGGGCATACGAGCAGTACTTC.

The V call is TRBV10-3, the J call TRBJ2-7, with D possibly TRBD2 on 6 matching bases. The CDR3 is 15 residues long. V lost 0 bases to trimming and J lost 5 bases, with 14 bases between them. Looked up from germline, CDR1 is ENHRY and CDR2 is SYGVKD. In nucleotides, the CDR3 is TGTGCCATCAGTGAGTCGGGCGGGACCACGCACGAGCAGTACTTC. Amino acid sequence: CAISESGGTTHEQYF.

This sequence joins TRBV12-3 or TRBV12-4 and TRBJ2-1; D perhaps matches TRBD2 (6 bases). The CDR3 length is 14 residues. V gave up 0 bases and J gave up 12 bases, with 15 bases separating them. CDR3 loop: CASSLASWEDVQFF. DNA for the CDR3: TGTGCCAGCAGTTTAGCCTCGTGGGAGGATGTGCAGTTCTTC.

The sample holds many counts of this clonotype. The genes are TRBV12-3 or TRBV12-4 and TRBJ2-1; TRBD1 or TRBD2 may be the D gene (5 bases each). The length of the CDR3 is 16 residues. V was trimmed by 6 bases and J by 0 bases, leaving 15 bases between them. Written as DNA, the CDR3 is TGTGCCAGCAGCCTCCGGGGCTACAGCTCCTACAATGAGCAGTTCTTC. Amino acids: CASSLRGYSSYNEQFF.

The sample holds many counts of this clonotype. The V call is TRBV20-1, the J call TRBJ2-3, with 10 bases identical to TRBD2. Germline assignment: CDR1 DFQATT and CDR2 SNEGSKA (reference sequence). The CDR3 is 15 amino acids. With 5 bases clipped from V and 3 bases from J, the junction kept 8 bases outside the gene matches. The CDR3 is CSASILAGLTDTQYF. In DNA, the CDR3 is TGCAGTGCTTCCATACTAGCGGGGTTGACAGATACGCAGTATTTT.

The chain has TRBV6-6 and TRBJ2-3; maybe TRBD1 (5 bases). CDR3 length: 17 amino acids. Germline V gene data show CDR1 as MNHNY and CDR2 as SVGAGI (reference sequence). Between the trimmed V and J ends, which lost 7 bases and 0 bases, there was a span of 20 bases. Here the CDR3 reads CASTPQTPGHSTDTQYF. CDR3 nucleotides: TGTGCCAGCACCCCCCAGACCCCCGGACACAGCACAGATACGCAGTATTTT.

This clonotype has a handful of counts. This chain links TRBV20-1 with TRBJ2-1; tentative D call: TRBD2 (6 bases). V was shortened by 0 bases and J by 4 bases, with 13 bases between the two germline ends. CDR1 and CDR2 (germline): DFQATT, SNEGSKA (reference sequence). CDR3 size: 15 residues. The chain's CDR3 is CSARDGRADYNEQFF. The CDR3 bases are TGCAGTGCTAGAGACGGGAGAGCAGATTACAATGAGCAGTTCTTC.

CDR3 sequence (DNA): TGCAGTGCTAGAGCGGGACTACTCAATGAGCAGTTCTTC. This codes for CSARAGLLNEQFF. The chain carries TRBV20-1 and TRBJ2-1; TRBD2 agrees at 7 bases. After removal of 1 base from V and 6 bases from J, the junction contained 3 bases not matched to a gene. The CDR3 contains 13 residues. Looked up from germline, CDR1 is DFQATT and CDR2 is SNEGSKA (reference sequence).

This clonotype was recorded many times. The chain joins TRBV7-9 to TRBJ2-7; D gene uncertain. V dropped 5 bases and J dropped 2 bases, with 13 bases sitting between them. This CDR3 is 14 amino acids long. Germline loops: CDR1 SEHNR, CDR2 FQNEAQ (reference sequence). The CDR3 here is CASSGARSPYEQYF. Here the CDR3 DNA reads TGTGCCAGCAGCGGAGCCCGGAGTCCCTACGAGCAGTACTTC.

There are a few counts of this clonotype. This chain uses TRBV9 with TRBJ1-6; D ambiguous. Looked up from germline, CDR1 is SGDLS and CDR2 is YYNGEE. The CDR3 has 16 residues. V lost 4 bases to trimming and J lost 1 base, with 12 bases between them. The DNA for the CDR3 is TGTGCCAGCAGCCCCCACCCTATTTCCTATAATTCACCCCTCCACTTT. This translates into CASSPHPISYNSPLHF.

The chain links TRBV11-3 to TRBJ2-1; D not certain. CDR1 and CDR2 (germline): SGHNT, YENEEA. V lost 2 bases and J lost 7, with 9 bases in between. The CDR3 extends over 13 amino acids. The CDR3 nucleotides are TGTGCCAGCAGCTTATTGCCCCCAAATGAGCAGTTCTTC. Its translation is CASSLLPPNEQFF.

This clonotype has a count of ten or more. CDR3: CASSQGDRGYEQYF. CDR3 sequence (DNA): TGCGCCAGCAGCCAAGGGGACAGGGGCTACGAGCAGTACTTC. The chain employs TRBV4-3 and TRBJ2-7, with 10 bases fitting TRBD1. The CDR3 totals 14 residues. Losses at the gene ends were 1 base for V and 3 bases for J; bases not matched to a gene: 0. Germline CDR1 and CDR2: LGHNA and YSLEER.